The entry that follows covers one T cell receptor (beta chain) sequence. Its antigen is currently unknown. Prior autoimmune disease or systemic immunosuppression barred patients. The data belong to a study of OX40 agonist ivuxolimab in advanced cancers. Study overall: Of the participants, under 50% had some prior anti-PD-1, anti-PD-L1 or anti-CTLA-4 therapy, which was allowed.

Method: immunoSEQ multiplex PCR; TCRdb's copy keeps in-frame clones and lacks some. The profile shows 70,000 or so clones, roughly 82% of them singletons. Study-wide results and caveats: More expanded clones were found, on average, in CD8+ than in CD4+ T cells. CD4+ and CD8+ T cells in blood underwent clonal expansion by week 6 at 0.1 to 3.0 mg/kg.

This receptor was taken from an adult with an advanced solid tumor such as melanoma, head and neck, liver or kidney cancer. The sequenced sample was CD4+ or CD8+ T cells sorted from blood, obtained in a trial of the OX40 agonist ivuxolimab.

The CDR3 region has the DNA TGCGCCAGCAGCCAAGTCAGTCCAACTAATTCACCCCTCCACTTT. It codes for CASSQVSPTNSPLHF. The chain recombines TRBV4-1 with TRBJ1-6, with D hard to call. Trimming cost V 1 base and J 6 bases, with 10 bases left between them. This CDR3 has 15 residues. Germline V gives CDR1 MGHRA, CDR2 YSYEKL.